The 31 T cell receptor beta chains below come from one sample, sequenced in a study of T-cell reconstitution after alpha-beta-depleted transplantation in children. Unique molecular identifiers featured in how the TCRbeta library was prepared. TCRdb called the PCR reads again in MiXCR, with one record for every CDR3 protein. The table lists about 980,000 distinct CDR3 sequences, about 30% of them singletons, with roughly 31% in the top ten. The sequencing used PBMCs, mostly from graft donor cells, collected 360 days after TCRalphabeta/CD19-depleted stem cell transplant. These receptors were obtained from a boy under two years old who had a stem cell transplant for SCID, so the T cells may come from the graft donor.

The rearrangement uses TRBV4-1 and TRBJ1-5; D is possibly TRBD1 (6 bases). This CDR3 region has 16 residues. Germline loops: CDR1 MGHRA, CDR2 YSYEKL. V shed 1 base and J shed 6 bases, with 16 bases lying between them. The CDR3 here is CASSQVLTARGQPQHF. In nucleotides, the CDR3 is TGCGCCAGCAGCCAAGTTCTCACAGCCAGGGGTCAGCCCCAGCATTTT.

This clonotype appeared once. The rearrangement links TRBV5-1 to TRBJ1-1, with unresolved D. Germline CDR1 SGHRS, CDR2 YFSETQ. The CDR3 is 14 amino acids. The ends were cut back, 4 bases at V and 4 bases at J, with 14 bases in the middle. This CDR3 reads CASSKQLGGTEAFF. In DNA form, the CDR3 reads TGCGCCAGCAGCAAACAGTTGGGAGGCACTGAAGCTTTCTTT.

This chain uses TRBV5-1 with TRBJ1-2; TRBD1 matches at 10 bases. Trimming removed 0 bases from V and 2 bases from J; junction bases left unmatched: 7. The CDR3 contains 17 residues. Germline V CDR1 and CDR2: SGHRS, YFSETQ. The CDR3 sequence: CASSLGDRGLTNYGYTF. CDR3 nucleotide sequence: TGCGCCAGCAGCTTGGGAGACAGGGGGCTAACCAACTATGGCTACACCTTC.

The rearrangement joins TRBV4-3 to TRBJ2-3, with 10 bases fitting TRBD1. Germline V CDR1 and CDR2: LGHNA, YSLEER. The CDR3 contains 18 residues. Germline trimming cut 4 bases from V and 3 bases from J; bases unmatched to any gene: 13. The CDR3 nucleotides read TGCGCCAGCAGCCCAGGATCAACCGGGACAGGGGAGACAGATACGCAGTATTTT. Translation gives CASSPGSTGTGETDTQYF.

There are a few counts of this clonotype. This chain joins TRBV12-3 or TRBV12-4 and TRBJ2-6, with D possibly matching TRBD1 (6 bases). The CDR3 contains 19 residues. Deletions cut 6 bases from V and 1 base from J, with 22 bases between. CDR3 protein: CASSSQGWMVLSGANVLTF. CDR3 bases: TGTGCCAGCAGCTCACAGGGATGGATGGTTCTTTCTGGGGCCAACGTCCTGACTTTC.

This clonotype occurred once. The CDR3 spells CSVARPAAGRTDTQYF. The CDR3 DNA follows: TGCAGCGTCGCCCGCCCCGCGGCAGGGCGCACAGATACGCAGTATTTT. This chain connects TRBV29-1 to TRBJ2-3; D may be TRBD1 (5 bases). The CDR3 spans 16 residues. CDR1 and CDR2 (germline): SQVTM, ANQGSEA. Trimming stripped 6 bases from V and 1 base from J, with 20 bases between.

The rearrangement uses TRBV11-2 and TRBJ2-1, with 7 nucleotides matching TRBD1. Per germline, CDR1 SGHAT and CDR2 FQNNGV. Unmatched junction bases numbered 8, after V lost 1 base and J lost 2 bases. The CDR3 contains 17 residues. CDR3 sequence: CASSLGQLGQAYNEQFF. Written as DNA, the CDR3 is TGTGCCAGCAGCTTAGGCCAATTAGGACAGGCCTACAATGAGCAGTTCTTC. Full variable domain (missing parts from reference TRBV11-2 and TRBJ2-1): EAGVAQSPRYKIIEKRQSVAFWCNPISGHATLYWYQQILGQGPKLLIQFQNNGVVDDSQLPKDRFSAERLKGVDSTLKIQPAKLEDSAVYLCASSLGQLGQAYNEQFFGPGTRLTVL.

About this clonotype: A much more abundant neighbour one base away suggests this may be a read error. The chain is built from TRBV9 and TRBJ2-3; TRBD2 is a possible D gene (6 bases). The V and J ends lost 4 bases and 7 bases respectively, with 22 bases between them. The CDR3 runs to 16 residues. Germline lookup yields CDR1 SGDLS and CDR2 YYNGEE. CDR3 DNA sequence: TGTGCCAGCAGCCCACCCCGCGGGACGAAAAAGCATACGCAGTATTTT. The encoded protein is CASSPPRGTKKHTQYF.

This clonotype was seen only a few times. This chain uses TRBV5-1 with TRBJ2-3; 7 nucleotides match TRBD2. The CDR3 spans 15 residues. The V segment lost 1 base and the J segment 2 bases; nucleotides outside the gene matches: 4. The V gene's germline CDR1 is SGHRS and CDR2 YFSETQ. The CDR3 region is CASSLLRGFTDTQYF. In DNA form, the CDR3 reads TGCGCCAGCAGCTTGTTGCGGGGGTTCACAGATACGCAGTATTTT.

The V call is TRBV20-1, the J call TRBJ2-3, with TRBD2 matching over 15 bases. Germline CDR1 and CDR2: DFQATT and SNEGSKA (reference sequence). V was clipped by 2 bases and J by 3 bases; unmatched bases: 6. The CDR3 length is 17 residues. CDR3 sequence: CSARRTSGGGSTDTQYF. Written as DNA, the CDR3 is TGCAGTGCTAGAAGGACTAGCGGGGGGGGTTCTACAGATACGCAGTATTTT.

CDR3 DNA sequence: TGCAGTGCTAGATATAGCGGGGGGGCGGAGACCCAGTACTTC. It codes for CSARYSGGAETQYF. V usage is TRBV20-1 and J usage is TRBJ2-5; 11 bases align to TRBD2. Germline lookup yields CDR1 DFQATT and CDR2 SNEGSKA (reference sequence). The V and J ends lost 2 bases and 5 bases, in that order; junction bases with no gene match: 4. This CDR3 has 14 amino acids.

V usage is TRBV5-1 and J usage is TRBJ2-7; D gene uncertain. The CDR3 covers 15 residues. The V end lost 0 bases, the J end lost 0 bases, and 10 bases lay between the germline ends. Germline V CDR1 and CDR2: SGHRS, YFSETQ. The CDR3 loop is CASSLESADSYEQYF. CDR3 coding DNA: TGCGCCAGCAGCTTGGAATCAGCCGACTCCTACGAGCAGTACTTC.

V gene TRBV5-1 combines with J gene TRBJ2-2; D remains ambiguous. The CDR3 length is 16 residues. Germline V gene lookup returns CDR1 SGHRS and CDR2 YFSETQ. V was cut by 7 bases and J by 0 bases, with 16 bases left in between. CDR3 region: CASYPPELPNTGELFF. The CDR3 bases are TGCGCCAGCTACCCTCCCGAGCTCCCGAACACCGGGGAGCTGTTTTTT.

In its sample, this clonotype was seen a few times. The chain combines TRBV7-2 with TRBJ2-3; D possibly corresponds to TRBD2 (7 bases). V dropped 3 bases and J dropped 0 bases, with 13 bases sitting between them. Germline CDR1 is SGHTA and CDR2 is FQGNSA. The CDR3 covers 16 residues. In DNA, the CDR3 is TGTGCCAGCAGCTTTGAGGGGGGGCATAGCACAGATACGCAGTATTTT. It encodes CASSFEGGHSTDTQYF.

The chain uses TRBV10-3 and TRBJ1-5; D not resolved. There are 15 residues in the CDR3. Germline V gene lookup returns CDR1 ENHRY and CDR2 SYGVKD. With 8 bases removed from V and 0 bases from J, the gap between germline ends came to 14 bases. The CDR3 nucleotides are TGTGCCATCGGGAACGGGGTTTATAGCAATCAGCCCCAGCATTTT. Encoded protein: CAIGNGVYSNQPQHF.

Only a few counts were recorded for this clonotype. The V call is TRBV6-5, the J call TRBJ1-1; 7 nucleotides align to TRBD1. V was clipped by 6 bases and J by 10 bases; unmatched bases: 14. The CDR3 extends over 14 amino acids. Germline V lookup: CDR1 MNHEY, CDR2 SVGAGI. The CDR3 DNA sequence: TGTGCCAGCAGCCGACGGACAGGCCCGGGGGGAGCTTTCTTT. Translated: CASSRRTGPGGAFF.

The gene calls are TRBV28 and TRBJ2-1; D unresolved. The germline V and J ends were trimmed by 8 bases and 5 bases, with 10 bases remaining between them. The CDR3 extends over 12 amino acids. The germline V gene encodes CDR1 MDHEN and CDR2 SYDVKM. The DNA for the CDR3 is TGTGCCAGCCCTCCAAGGAACAATGAGCAGTTCTTC. It translates to CASPPRNNEQFF.

The rearrangement joins TRBV5-1 to TRBJ1-1, with a tentative D call TRBD1 (5 bases). The CDR3 is 15 amino acids. The V and J ends lost 4 bases and 4 bases respectively, with 17 bases between them. Germline CDR1 and CDR2: SGHRS and YFSETQ. CDR3 DNA: TGCGCCAGCAGCACATTGGGGGGACGGGGCACTGAAGCTTTCTTT. Protein product: CASSTLGGRGTEAFF.

The chain carries TRBV28 and TRBJ1-5; possibly TRBD1 for D (5 bases). Looked up from germline, CDR1 is MDHEN and CDR2 is SYDVKM. The CDR3 totals 13 residues. V dropped 6 bases and J dropped 7 bases, with 13 bases sitting between them. The CDR3 DNA is TGTGCCAGCAGGCGACAGTTCCCCCAGCCCCAGCATTTT. Translation: CASRRQFPQPQHF.

This clonotype has ten or more counts. The chain couples TRBV7-9 to TRBJ2-4; no firm D call. Germline V gene sequence: CDR1 SEHNR, CDR2 FQNEAQ (reference sequence). This CDR3 comprises 16 residues. Trimming removed 5 bases from V and 3 bases from J, with 17 bases in between. The CDR3 DNA sequence: TGTGCCAGCAGCCCGGGCCACGGTCGGGTCAAAAACATTCAGTACTTC. Its protein product is CASSPGHGRVKNIQYF.

This clonotype was recorded a few times. The chain carries TRBV20-1 and TRBJ2-7; 7 bases agree with TRBD1. Trimming cost V 6 bases and J 2 bases; bases outside gene matches: 10. Germline loops: CDR1 DFQATT, CDR2 SNEGSKA (reference sequence). CDR3 length equals 14 residues. The CDR3 is CSAGPGTATYEQYF. CDR3 in DNA: TGCAGTGCCGGCCCCGGGACAGCGACCTACGAGCAGTACTTC.

This clonotype has more than one count but fewer than ten. The chain combines TRBV2 with TRBJ1-1; D possibly corresponds to TRBD1 (6 bases). The CDR3 is 14 residues long. V lost 5 bases and J lost 1, with 11 bases in between. CDR1 SNHLY and CDR2 FYNNEI come from the germline V gene. This chain's CDR3 is CASSNTGPNTEAFF. The CDR3 nucleotides read TGTGCCAGCAGTAACACAGGGCCGAACACTGAAGCTTTCTTT.

The chain carries TRBV29-1 and TRBJ2-3; tentative D call: TRBD2 (7 bases). Germline lookup yields CDR1 SQVTM and CDR2 ANQGSEA. V shed 7 bases and J shed 5 bases, with 22 bases lying between them. This CDR3 has 15 amino acids. The CDR3 loop is CSANRGGGGGDTQYF. Written as DNA, the CDR3 is TGCAGCGCCAACCGGGGAGGGGGAGGGGGAGATACGCAGTATTTT.

This clonotype has ten or more counts. The chain uses TRBV27 and TRBJ1-6; no firm D call. The CDR3 consists of 13 residues. Germline V gives CDR1 MNHEY, CDR2 SMNVEV (reference sequence). V lost 6 bases to trimming and J lost 8 bases, with 11 bases between them. The CDR3: CASRVQSHSPLHF. DNA for the CDR3: TGTGCCAGCAGAGTACAGTCTCATTCACCCCTCCACTTT.

In DNA form, the CDR3 reads TGTGCCATCAGTGATCTCGTGGGGGAAAAACTGTTTTTT. The encoded protein is CAISDLVGEKLFF. This sequence joins TRBV10-3 and TRBJ1-4; D is undetermined. The CDR3 has 13 amino acids. With 3 bases removed from V and 8 bases from J, the gap between germline ends came to 10 bases. Per the germline V gene, CDR1 is ENHRY and CDR2 is SYGVKD.

The count of this clonotype is one. CDR3 region: CASSYRQAGANVLTF. In DNA, the CDR3 is TGTGCCAGCAGCTACAGACAGGCTGGGGCCAACGTCCTGACTTTC. The chain is built from TRBV27 and TRBJ2-6, with D possibly TRBD1 on 6 matching bases. V lost 6 bases to trimming and J lost 2 bases, with 11 bases between them. This CDR3 comprises 15 residues. Per germline, CDR1 MNHEY and CDR2 SMNVEV (reference sequence).

The table lists this clonotype with a count of one. The rearrangement links TRBV11-1 to TRBJ2-7; the D gene is possibly TRBD1 (5 bases). Trimming cost V 6 bases and J 2 bases, with 26 bases left between them. Per the germline V gene, CDR1 is SGHAT and CDR2 is FQDESV (reference sequence). The CDR3 extends over 18 amino acids. Written as DNA, the CDR3 is TGTGCCAGCAGTTTCACGATACAGGCGGCTCCCCAGCCCTACGAGCAGTACTTC. The encoded protein is CASSFTIQAAPQPYEQYF.

The CDR3 protein is CSASVGVTQETQYF. CDR3 coding DNA: TGCAGTGCATCAGTTGGGGTCACCCAAGAGACCCAGTACTTC. The chain couples TRBV20-1 to TRBJ2-5; D gene uncertain. The CDR3 has 14 amino acids. Trimming took off 6 bases at V and 1 base at J, with 15 bases between the two ends. CDR1 and CDR2 from the germline V gene are DFQATT and SNEGSKA (reference sequence).

The chain links TRBV4-1 to TRBJ1-1, with 7 bases fitting TRBD1. This CDR3 has 20 residues. V dropped 0 bases and J dropped 1; count of bases not matched to a gene: 17. The germline V gene encodes CDR1 MGHRA and CDR2 YSYEKL. For the CDR3, the DNA is TGCGCCAGCAGCCAAGACGGCCAGAGGACAGGCTTCGTGTCGAACACTGAAGCTTTCTTT. This translates into CASSQDGQRTGFVSNTEAFF.

This sequence joins TRBV5-1 and TRBJ2-1; tentative D call: TRBD1 (6 bases). The germline CDR1 and CDR2 sequences are SGHRS and YFSETQ. The ends were cut back, 4 bases at V and 3 bases at J, with 11 bases in the middle. CDR3 length equals 14 residues. DNA of the CDR3: TGCGCCAGCAGCCCGGAGACAGGCTACAATGAGCAGTTCTTC. This sequence encodes CASSPETGYNEQFF.

This clonotype was counted many times. The chain uses TRBV9 and TRBJ2-7; D gene unclear. There are 13 residues in the CDR3. V dropped 4 bases and J dropped 5 bases, with 13 bases sitting between them. The germline V gene has CDR1 SGDLS and CDR2 YYNGEE. This CDR3 reads CASSQNQRDEQYF. The CDR3 DNA reads as TGTGCCAGCAGCCAGAATCAACGGGACGAGCAGTACTTC. Together with reference TRBV9 and TRBJ2-7, the CDR3 gives the full variable domain: DSGVTQTPKHLITATGQRVTLRCSPRSGDLSVYWYQQSLDQGLQFLIQYYNGEERAKGNILERFSAQQFPDLHSELNLSSLELGDSALYFCASSQNQRDEQYFGPGTRLTVT.